Reported below is one T cell receptor beta chain. Its cognate antigen is unknown. Separate cDNA molecules each had unique molecular identifiers attached to them. TCRdb re-analysed the 5' RACE reads in MiXCR, keeping a single row per CDR3 protein. The sample comprises more than 55,000 distinct CDR3 sequences, roughly 13% of which are singletons, and 9.3% rests with the top ten. The data were obtained in a study of early T cells in non-severe SARS-CoV-2 infection. About the study: It was bulk RNA from unsorted whole blood that was sequenced, and the chains were unpaired. Study results and limitations: CD4 and private specificities were missed by VDJdb matching, which favored anti-spike CD8 responses.

The CDR3 contains 19 residues. V lost 3 bases and J lost 2, with 24 bases in between. CDR1 and CDR2 from the germline V gene are ENHRY and SYGVKD. This specimen consisted of whole blood, obtained at baseline. The chain recombines TRBV10-3 with TRBJ2-3; tentatively, D is TRBD2 (6 bases). The TCR was taken from an adult who was a healthcare worker with PCR-confirmed SARS-CoV-2 infection or an uninfected control (not recorded which). Here the CDR3 reads CAISDPSSGSGFDTDTQYF. The CDR3 DNA sequence: TGTGCCATCAGTGACCCGTCGAGTGGTAGCGGATTTGACACAGATACGCAGTATTTT.